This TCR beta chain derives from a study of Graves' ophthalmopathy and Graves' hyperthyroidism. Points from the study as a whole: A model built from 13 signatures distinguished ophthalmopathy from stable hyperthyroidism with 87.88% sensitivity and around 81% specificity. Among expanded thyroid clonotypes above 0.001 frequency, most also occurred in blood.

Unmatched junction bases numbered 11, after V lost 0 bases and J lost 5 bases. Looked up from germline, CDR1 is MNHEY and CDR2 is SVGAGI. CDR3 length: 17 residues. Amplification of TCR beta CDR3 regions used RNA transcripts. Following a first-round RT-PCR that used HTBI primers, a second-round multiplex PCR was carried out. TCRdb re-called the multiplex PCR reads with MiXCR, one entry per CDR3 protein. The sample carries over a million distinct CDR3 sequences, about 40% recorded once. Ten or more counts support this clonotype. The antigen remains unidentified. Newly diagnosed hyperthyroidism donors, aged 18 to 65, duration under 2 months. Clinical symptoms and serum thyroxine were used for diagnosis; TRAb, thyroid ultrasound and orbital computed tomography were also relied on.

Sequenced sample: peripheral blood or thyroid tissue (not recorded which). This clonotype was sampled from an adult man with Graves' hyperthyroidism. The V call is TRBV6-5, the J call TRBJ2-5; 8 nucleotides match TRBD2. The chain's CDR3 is CASSYSPPGLGAETQYF. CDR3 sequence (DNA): TGTGCCAGCAGTTACTCCCCTCCGGGACTAGGTGCGGAGACCCAGTACTTC.